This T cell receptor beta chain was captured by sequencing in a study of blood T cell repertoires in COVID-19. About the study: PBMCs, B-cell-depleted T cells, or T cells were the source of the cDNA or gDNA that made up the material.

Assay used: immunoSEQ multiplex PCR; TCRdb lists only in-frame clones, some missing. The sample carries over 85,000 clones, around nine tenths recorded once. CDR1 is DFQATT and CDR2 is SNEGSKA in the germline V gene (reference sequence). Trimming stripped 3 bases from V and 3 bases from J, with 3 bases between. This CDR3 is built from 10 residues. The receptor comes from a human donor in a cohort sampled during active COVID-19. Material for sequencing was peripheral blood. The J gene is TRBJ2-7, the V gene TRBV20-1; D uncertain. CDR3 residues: CSASGYEQYF. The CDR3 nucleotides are TGCAGTGCTAGCGGCTACGAGCAGTACTTC.